This is a list of T cell receptor beta chains from one sample in a study of blood T cell repertoires in COVID-19. Data came from immunoSEQ multiplex PCR; TCRdb stores just in-frame clones and leaves some out. The sample includes 280,000 or so clones, 87% of them seen just once. What was sequenced was PBMCs or T cells enriched from blood (not recorded which). The source is a woman in her 40s who had recovered from COVID-19. Each CDR3 is given with its conserved first and last residue. The order of the fields is J gene, V gene, D gene, clone size, CDR3 DNA, CDR3 protein. A D gene is named only where the DNA matches it firmly. Some rows mark clone size as missing; the rest say once, few, many or name a class of expanded clone.

TRBJ1-1	TRBV3-1/TRBV3-2	NA	NA	TGTGCCAGCAGCCAAGGGACAGCAGTCGGCACTGAAGCTTTCTTT	CASSQGTAVGTEAFF
TRBJ1-1	TRBV6-5	TRBD1	NA	TGTGCCAGCAGTCAACTCCGGGACAGGAACACTGAAGCTTTCTTT	CASSQLRDRNTEAFF
TRBJ2-7	TRBV7-2	NA	NA	TGTGCCAGCAGCTTAGAGGGGCTAGGTTACCTTGGCGAGCAGTACTTC	CASSLEGLGYLGEQYF
TRBJ1-4	TRBV28	NA	NA	TGTGCCAGCAGTTTATTCAGGGCAACTAATGAAAAACTGTTTTTT	CASSLFRATNEKLFF
TRBJ2-2	TRBV30	NA	NA	TGTGCCTGGAGTAGCTTGGTGAACACCGGGGAGCTGTTTTTT	CAWSSLVNTGELFF
TRBJ1-2	TRBV6-1	NA	once	TGTGCCAGCAGTGAAGCGATCCCGGGGGTCTATGGCTACACCTTC	CASSEAIPGVYGYTF
TRBJ1-2	TRBV5-6	TRBD1	once	TGTGCCAGCAGCCCACGGAGAACAGGGGGCTATGGCTACACCTTC	CASSPRRTGGYGYTF
TRBJ2-4	TRBV21-1	NA	NA	TGTGCCAGCAGCAAAGGTAGAACTAGCGGAAACATTCAGTACTTC	CASSKGRTSGNIQYF
TRBJ1-6	TRBV7-2	NA	NA	TGTGCCAGCAGCCCCTCGCGGGCTAATTCACCCCTCCACTTT	CASSPSRANSPLHF
TRBJ2-7	TRBV6-2/TRBV6-3	TRBD1	NA	TGTGCCAGCAGTCCAACCGGGACAGGGCTTGGGCAGTACTTC	CASSPTGTGLGQYF
TRBJ2-2	TRBV28	TRBD1	NA	TGTGCCAGCGGAGGATGGACAGGGACCACCGGGGAGCTGTTTTTT	CASGGWTGTTGELFF
TRBJ2-7	TRBV27	TRBD1	NA	TGTGCCAGCGGCCGGGGACAGGACTACGAGCAGTACTTC	CASGRGQDYEQYF
TRBJ2-7	TRBV18	NA	NA	TGTGCCAGCTCACCAAGGCCCAGCGCCTCCTCCTACGAGCAGTACTTC	CASSPRPSASSYEQYF
TRBJ2-4	TRBV6-6	NA	NA	TGTGCCAGCAGTTCCTCAGGAGGAAACATTCAGTACTTC	CASSSSGGNIQYF
TRBJ2-1	TRBV18	TRBD1	NA	TGTGCCAGCTCACCACCGACGAGACAGGGGGACAATGAGCAGTTCTTC	CASSPPTRQGDNEQFF
TRBJ2-1	TRBV6-2/TRBV6-3	NA	NA	TGTGCCAGCAGTTTAGATTACCTCAATGAGCAGTTCTTC	CASSLDYLNEQFF